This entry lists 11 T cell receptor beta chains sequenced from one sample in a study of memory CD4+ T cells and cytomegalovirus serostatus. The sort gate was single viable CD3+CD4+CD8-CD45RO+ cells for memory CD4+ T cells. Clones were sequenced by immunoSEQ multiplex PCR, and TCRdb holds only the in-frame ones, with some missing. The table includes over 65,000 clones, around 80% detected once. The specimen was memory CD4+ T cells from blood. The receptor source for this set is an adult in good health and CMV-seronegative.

CDR3 DNA sequence: TGTGCCAGCTCGCGTGCCGGGGAAATTCGAGATGGCTACACCTTC. Translated: CASSRAGEIRDGYTF. V and J are TRBV18 and TRBJ1-2, with D unclear. CDR3 length: 15 residues. V shed 6 bases and J shed 6 bases, with 20 bases lying between them. Germline V lookup: CDR1 KGHSH, CDR2 LQKENI.

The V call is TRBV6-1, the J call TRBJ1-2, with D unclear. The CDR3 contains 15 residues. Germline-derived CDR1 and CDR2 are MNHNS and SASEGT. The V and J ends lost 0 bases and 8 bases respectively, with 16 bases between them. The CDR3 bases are TGTGCCAGCAGTGAAGCGGGGTACAGCCATCAGGGCTACACCTTC. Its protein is CASSEAGYSHQGYTF.

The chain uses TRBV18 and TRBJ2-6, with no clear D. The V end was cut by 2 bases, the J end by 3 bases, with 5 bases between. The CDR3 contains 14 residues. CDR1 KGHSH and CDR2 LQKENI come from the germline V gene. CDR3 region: CASSPVDGANVLTF. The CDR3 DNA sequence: TGTGCCAGCTCACCAGTGGATGGGGCCAACGTCCTGACTTTC.

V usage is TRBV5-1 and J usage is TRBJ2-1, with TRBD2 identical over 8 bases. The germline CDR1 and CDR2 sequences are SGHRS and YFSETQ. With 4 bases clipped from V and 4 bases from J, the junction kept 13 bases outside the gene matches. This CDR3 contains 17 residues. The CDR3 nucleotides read TGCGCCAGCAGCGGGGGCGGGCGTGAGCGGGGGTACAATGAGCAGTTCTTC. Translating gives CASSGGGRERGYNEQFF. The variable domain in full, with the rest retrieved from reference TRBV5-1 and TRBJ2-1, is KAGVTQTPRYLIKTRGQQVTLSCSPISGHRSVSWYQQTPGQGLQFLFEYFSETQRNKGNFPGRFSGRQFSNSRSEMNVSTLELGDSALYLCASSGGGRERGYNEQFFGPGTRLTVL.

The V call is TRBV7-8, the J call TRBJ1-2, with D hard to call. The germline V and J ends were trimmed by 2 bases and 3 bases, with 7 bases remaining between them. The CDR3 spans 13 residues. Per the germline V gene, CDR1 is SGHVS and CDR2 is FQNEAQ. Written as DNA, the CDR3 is TGTGCCAGCAGCTTATATCCAGACTATGGCTACACCTTC. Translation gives CASSLYPDYGYTF.

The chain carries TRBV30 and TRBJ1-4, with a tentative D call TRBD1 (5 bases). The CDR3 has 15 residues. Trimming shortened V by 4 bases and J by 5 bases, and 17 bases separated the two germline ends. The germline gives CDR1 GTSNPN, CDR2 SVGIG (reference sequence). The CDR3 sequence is CAWTPRGGSNEKLFF. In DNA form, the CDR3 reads TGTGCCTGGACTCCACGCGGGGGGTCCAATGAAAAACTGTTTTTT.

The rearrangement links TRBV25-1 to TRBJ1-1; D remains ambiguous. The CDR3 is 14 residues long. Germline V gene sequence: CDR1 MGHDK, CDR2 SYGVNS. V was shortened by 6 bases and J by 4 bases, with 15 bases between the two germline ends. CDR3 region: CASSPPVRVTEAFF. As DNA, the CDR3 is TGTGCCAGCAGCCCCCCCGTTAGGGTCACTGAAGCTTTCTTT.

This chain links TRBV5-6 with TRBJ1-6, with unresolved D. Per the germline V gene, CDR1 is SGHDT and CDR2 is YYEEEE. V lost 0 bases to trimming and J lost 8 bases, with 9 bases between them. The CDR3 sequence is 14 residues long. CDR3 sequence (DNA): TGTGCCAGCAGCTTGGTAGAAAAAGATTCACCCCTCCACTTT. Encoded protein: CASSLVEKDSPLHF.

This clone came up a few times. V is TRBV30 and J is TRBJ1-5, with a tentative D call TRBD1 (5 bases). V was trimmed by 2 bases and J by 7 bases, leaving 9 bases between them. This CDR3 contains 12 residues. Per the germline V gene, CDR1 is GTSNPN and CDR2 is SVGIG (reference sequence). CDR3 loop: CAWSKGRQPQHF. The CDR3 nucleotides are TGTGCCTGGAGTAAGGGACGCCAGCCCCAGCATTTT.

The CDR3 DNA follows: TGTGCCAGCAGACCAAGCGGGAGAGCCTACGAGCAGTACTTC. Translating gives CASRPSGRAYEQYF. The chain employs TRBV28 and TRBJ2-7; 8 bases are shared with TRBD2. The V gene's germline CDR1 is MDHEN and CDR2 SYDVKM. This CDR3 comprises 14 residues. J was trimmed by 2 bases and V by 6 bases; bases with no gene match: 6.

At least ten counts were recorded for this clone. CDR3 region: CASSRRQGADGYTF. The DNA for the CDR3 is TGTGCCAGCAGCCGAAGACAGGGGGCAGATGGCTACACCTTC. The chain uses TRBV7-2 and TRBJ1-2, with TRBD1 matching over 10 bases. The CDR3 is made up of 14 amino acids. J lost 6 bases, V lost 5 bases, and 6 bases had no gene match. Germline lookup yields CDR1 SGHTA and CDR2 FQGNSA.